These 12 T cell receptor beta chains were sequenced from one sample in a study of post-analysis software for immune sequencing data. Their cognate antigens are unknown. General observations from the study: Higher frequency in patients than in controls was seen for about five TRBV segments, with TRBV5-6, TRBV5-1 and TRBV20-1 among them.

Unique molecular identifiers were present in the TCR beta cDNA libraries. Via MiXCR, TCRdb re-called the PCR reads, giving one row per CDR3 protein. The sample yields about 540,000 distinct CDR3 sequences, about a third seen once. Source material: blood. Every receptor here comes from a girl aged 2-17 years with multiple sclerosis.

CDR3 sequence (DNA): TGTGCCAGCAGGGCGGGGAGCTCCTACAATGAGCAGTTCTTC. This encodes CASRAGSSYNEQFF. This chain links TRBV11-2 with TRBJ2-1, with D maybe TRBD2 (6 bases). Per the germline V gene, CDR1 is SGHAT and CDR2 is FQNNGV. V lost 6 bases and J 0 bases, leaving 9 bases between the germline ends. This CDR3 comprises 14 residues.

This chain uses TRBV20-1 with TRBJ2-7; D is unresolved. The germline V gene has CDR1 DFQATT and CDR2 SNEGSKA (reference sequence). Deletions cut 3 bases from V and 2 bases from J, with 11 bases between. This CDR3 is built from 13 residues. CDR3 loop: CSARDPRTYEQYF. The CDR3 region has the DNA TGCAGTGCTAGGGACCCCAGGACCTACGAGCAGTACTTC.

This clonotype appeared a few times. The chain couples TRBV7-2 to TRBJ2-5, with D possibly being TRBD2 (5 bases). The CDR3 contains 14 residues. The germline V and J ends were trimmed by 0 bases and 7 bases, with 12 bases remaining between them. Looked up from germline, CDR1 is SGHTA and CDR2 is FQGNSA. CDR3 sequence reads: CASSLALASGTQYF. The CDR3, as DNA: TGTGCCAGCAGCTTAGCCCTAGCTTCTGGGACCCAGTACTTC.

This clonotype was observed a handful of times. J is TRBJ1-2 and V is TRBV7-9; D is uncertain. Trimming removed 4 bases at V and 7 bases at J, with 13 bases between. Germline CDR1 SEHNR, CDR2 FQNEAQ (reference sequence). The CDR3 has 13 amino acids. CDR3 protein: CASSSPPTVGYTF. CDR3 in DNA: TGTGCCAGCAGCTCCCCACCGACGGTTGGCTACACCTTC.

The chain has TRBV7-9 and TRBJ2-5; no definite D call. CDR1 is SEHNR, CDR2 FQNEAQ, per germline (reference sequence). With 1 base removed from V and 5 bases from J, the gap between germline ends came to 8 bases. CDR3 length equals 13 residues. The CDR3 loop reads CASSLVLGETQYF. The CDR3 nucleotides are TGTGCCAGCAGCTTAGTGCTCGGGGAGACCCAGTACTTC.

On this clonotype: Its ends do not fully match the called genes, so a read error is possible. J is TRBJ2-1 and V is TRBV6-5, with 9 positions matching TRBD2. Germline CDR1 is MNHEY and CDR2 is SVGAGI. This CDR3 spans 15 amino acids. CDR3: CASSYEGGGAVEQCF. CDR3 nucleotides: TGTGCCAGCAGTTACGAGGGCGGGGGGGCGGTGGAGCAGTGCTTC.

V usage is TRBV20-1 and J usage is TRBJ1-5, with D possibly TRBD1 on 5 matching bases. Looked up from germline, CDR1 is DFQATT and CDR2 is SNEGSKA (reference sequence). CDR3 length: 16 amino acids. V lost 0 bases, J lost 0 bases, and 12 bases lay in between. The CDR3 sequence: CSARDPWGDSNQPQHF. CDR3 DNA: TGCAGTGCTAGAGATCCGTGGGGGGATAGCAATCAGCCCCAGCATTTT.

This clonotype was found once. This rearrangement joins TRBV10-3 to TRBJ2-3, with D tentatively TRBD1 (5 bases). With 8 bases removed from V and 0 bases from J, the gap between germline ends came to 18 bases. This CDR3 is built from 16 residues. Germline V CDR1 and CDR2: ENHRY, SYGVKD. This chain's CDR3 is CAIHEGQAGSTDTQYF. CDR3 nucleotides: TGTGCCATCCATGAAGGCCAGGCAGGGAGCACAGATACGCAGTATTTT.

In this sample, this clonotype turned up once. The chain uses TRBV12-3 or TRBV12-4 and TRBJ2-3, with TRBD1 identical over 7 bases. This CDR3 is 15 amino acids long. V shed 6 bases and J 2 bases; nucleotides not matched to a gene: 8. CDR3 loop: CASRPDRSYTDTQYF. The CDR3 nucleotides are TGTGCCAGCAGGCCGGACAGGAGCTACACAGATACGCAGTATTTT.

The chain recombines TRBV9 with TRBJ2-5, with D perhaps matching TRBD2 (6 bases). Germline V lookup: CDR1 SGDLS, CDR2 YYNGEE. Trimming shortened V by 0 bases and J by 2 bases, and 14 bases separated the two germline ends. The CDR3 is 16 residues long. CDR3: CASSVGALRGQETQYF. In nucleotides, the CDR3 is TGTGCCAGCAGCGTAGGGGCTCTACGGGGGCAAGAGACCCAGTACTTC.

The genes are TRBV10-3 and TRBJ2-7; 7 bases match TRBD1. The CDR3 has 13 amino acids. V was pared by 6 bases and J by 3 bases, with 5 bases of the junction left unmatched. CDR1 and CDR2 from the germline V gene are ENHRY and SYGVKD. CDR3 nucleotide sequence: TGTGCCATCAGAGACAGGGCTAACTACGAGCAGTACTTC. It encodes CAIRDRANYEQYF.

The chain has TRBV9 and TRBJ2-5; D could derive from TRBD1 or TRBD2 (5 bases each). Germline CDR1 is SGDLS and CDR2 is YYNGEE. Trimming removed 4 bases from V and 2 bases from J, with 15 bases in between. The CDR3 has 15 amino acids. CDR3 sequence reads: CASSPRVGVQETQYF. In DNA form, the CDR3 reads TGTGCCAGCAGCCCCAGAGTGGGGGTACAAGAGACCCAGTACTTC.